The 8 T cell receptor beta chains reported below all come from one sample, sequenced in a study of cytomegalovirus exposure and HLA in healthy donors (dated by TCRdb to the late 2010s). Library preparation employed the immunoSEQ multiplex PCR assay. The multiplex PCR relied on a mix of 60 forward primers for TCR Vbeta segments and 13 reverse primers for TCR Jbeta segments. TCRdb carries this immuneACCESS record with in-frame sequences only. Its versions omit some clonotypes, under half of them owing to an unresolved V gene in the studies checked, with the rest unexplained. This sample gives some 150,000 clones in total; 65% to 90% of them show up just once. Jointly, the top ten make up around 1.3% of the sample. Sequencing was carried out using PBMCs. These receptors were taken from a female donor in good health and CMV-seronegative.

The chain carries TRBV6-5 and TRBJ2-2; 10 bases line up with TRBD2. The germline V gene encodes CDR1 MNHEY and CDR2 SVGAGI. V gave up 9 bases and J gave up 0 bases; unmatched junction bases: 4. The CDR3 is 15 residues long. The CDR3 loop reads CASLGLAANTGELFF. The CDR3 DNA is TGTGCCAGTCTCGGACTAGCGGCGAACACCGGGGAGCTGTTTTTT.

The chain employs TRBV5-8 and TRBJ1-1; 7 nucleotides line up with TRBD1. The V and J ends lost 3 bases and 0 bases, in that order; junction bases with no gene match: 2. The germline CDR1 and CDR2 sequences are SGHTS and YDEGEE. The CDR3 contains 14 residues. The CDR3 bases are TGTGCCAGCAGCTGGGGACAGCTGAACACTGAAGCTTTCTTT. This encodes CASSWGQLNTEAFF. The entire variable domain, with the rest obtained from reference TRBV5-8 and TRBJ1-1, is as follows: EAGVTQSPTHLIKTRGQQATLRCSPISGHTSVYWYQQALGLGLQFLLWYDEGEERNRGNFPPRFSGRQFPNYSSELNVNALELEDSALYLCASSWGQLNTEAFFGQGTRLTVV.

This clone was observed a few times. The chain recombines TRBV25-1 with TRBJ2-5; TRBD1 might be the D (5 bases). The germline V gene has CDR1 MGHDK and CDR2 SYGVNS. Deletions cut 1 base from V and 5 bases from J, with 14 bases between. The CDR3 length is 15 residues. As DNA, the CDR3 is TGTGCCAGCAGTGAATTCAGGGCGTCAGGGGAGACCCAGTACTTC. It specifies CASSEFRASGETQYF.

CDR3 sequence reads: CATSRDLMGAGGRWTYEQYF. CDR3 nucleotides: TGTGCCACCAGCAGAGATCTTATGGGCGCAGGGGGCCGCTGGACCTACGAGCAGTACTTC. This chain joins TRBV15 and TRBJ2-7; TRBD1 aligns across 8 bases. Germline V gene sequence: CDR1 LNHNV, CDR2 YYDKDF (reference sequence). The CDR3 has 20 residues. V shed 0 bases, J shed 2 bases, and the junction held 18 bases outside the gene matches.

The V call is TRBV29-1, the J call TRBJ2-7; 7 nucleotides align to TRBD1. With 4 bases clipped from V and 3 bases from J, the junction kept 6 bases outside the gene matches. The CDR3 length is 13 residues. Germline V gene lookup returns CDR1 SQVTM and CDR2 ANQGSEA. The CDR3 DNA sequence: TGCAGCGTTGGCCCAGGGGGTCACTACGAGCAGTACTTC. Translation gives CSVGPGGHYEQYF.

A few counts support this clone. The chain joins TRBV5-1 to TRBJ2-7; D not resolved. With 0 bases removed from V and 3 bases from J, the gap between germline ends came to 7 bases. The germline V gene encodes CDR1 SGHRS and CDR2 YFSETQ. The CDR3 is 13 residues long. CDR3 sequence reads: CASSLELYYEQYF. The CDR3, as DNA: TGCGCCAGCAGCTTGGAACTTTACTACGAGCAGTACTTC.

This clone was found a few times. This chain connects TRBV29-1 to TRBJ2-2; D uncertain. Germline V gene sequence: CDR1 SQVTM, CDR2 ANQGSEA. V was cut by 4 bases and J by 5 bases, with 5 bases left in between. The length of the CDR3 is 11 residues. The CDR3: CSVVATGELFF. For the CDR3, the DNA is TGCAGCGTTGTCGCGACCGGGGAGCTGTTTTTT.

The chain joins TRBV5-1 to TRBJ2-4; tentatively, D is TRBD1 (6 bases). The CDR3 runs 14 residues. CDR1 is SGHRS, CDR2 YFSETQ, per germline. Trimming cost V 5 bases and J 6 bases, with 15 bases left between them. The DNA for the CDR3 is TGCGCCAGCAGGCTTTCACAGGGAATAAACATTCAGTACTTC. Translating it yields CASRLSQGINIQYF.